The 32 T cell receptor beta chains reported below all come from one sample, sequenced in a study of CD8+ T cells in alopecia areata. Reverse transcription of extracted RNA yielded cDNA, which provided the sequencing template. Repertoires were generated with immunoSEQ multiplex PCR, while TCRdb's copy carries only in-frame clones and drops some. The sample holds about 97,000 clones; 41% are singletons and the top ten take 1% to 1.5%. Sequencing was carried out using CD4+ T cells sorted from blood. All receptors come from a human donor with alopecia areata.

The V gene is TRBV6-1, the J gene TRBJ2-2; weak D call: TRBD1 (6 bases). V lost 6 bases to trimming and J lost 1 base, with 9 bases between them. The CDR3 runs to 14 residues. Germline values: CDR1 MNHNS, CDR2 SASEGT. Here the CDR3 reads CASRRTENTGELFF. CDR3 nucleotides: TGTGCCAGCAGAAGGACAGAGAACACCGGGGAGCTGTTTTTT.

Turning to this clone: Other DNA sequences in this sample translate to the same CDR3. This chain connects TRBV30 to TRBJ2-3; D gene ambiguous. V shed 2 bases and J shed 3 bases, with 6 bases lying between them. Germline V gene lookup returns CDR1 GTSNPN and CDR2 SVGIG (reference sequence). The CDR3 contains 12 residues. In DNA form, the CDR3 reads TGTGCCTGGAGTTTGGGTACAGATACGCAGTATTTT. It encodes CAWSLGTDTQYF.

This clone turned up a few times. J is TRBJ2-2 and V is TRBV28, with 7 bases identical to TRBD2. CDR1 is MDHEN and CDR2 is SYDVKM in the germline V gene. With 5 bases clipped from V and 4 bases from J, the junction kept 10 bases outside the gene matches. CDR3 length: 16 amino acids. CDR3 DNA: TGTGCCAGCAGTCCCCGGGGGGAGTCAACCACCGGGGAGCTGTTTTTT. This translates into CASSPRGESTTGELFF.

The rearrangement links TRBV7-2 to TRBJ1-3; no clear D gene. The CDR3 extends over 13 amino acids. The germline V and J ends were trimmed by 5 bases and 2 bases, with 7 bases remaining between them. Looked up from germline, CDR1 is SGHTA and CDR2 is FQGNSA. The CDR3 region has the DNA TGTGCCAGCAGCCAGTGGACTGGAAACACCATATATTTT. Amino acid sequence: CASSQWTGNTIYF. The variable domain in full, completed from reference TRBV7-2 and TRBJ1-3, reads GAGVSQSPSNKVTEKGKDVELRCDPISGHTALYWYRQSLGQGLEFLIYFQGNSAPDKSGLPSDRFSAERTGGSVSTLTIQRTQQEDSAVYLCASSQWTGNTIYFGEGSWLTVV.

There are a few counts of this clone. The rearrangement uses TRBV7-2 and TRBJ2-1, with 8 bases that match TRBD2. V shed 4 bases, J shed 4 bases, and the junction held 9 bases outside the gene matches. This CDR3 has 16 amino acids. The germline V gene has CDR1 SGHTA and CDR2 FQGNSA. DNA of the CDR3: TGTGCCAGCAGCTCATATCCGGGACTAGTTTACAATGAGCAGTTCTTC. Translation gives CASSSYPGLVYNEQFF. The full variable domain, rest sourced from reference TRBV7-2 and TRBJ2-1, is GAGVSQSPSNKVTEKGKDVELRCDPISGHTALYWYRQSLGQGLEFLIYFQGNSAPDKSGLPSDRFSAERTGGSVSTLTIQRTQQEDSAVYLCASSSYPGLVYNEQFFGPGTRLTVL.

The sample holds a few counts of this clone. The sample contains more than one DNA sequence encoding this CDR3. The chain carries TRBV18 and TRBJ1-5; D gene uncertain. V lost 3 bases and J lost 1, with 4 bases in between. The CDR3 sequence is 13 residues long. The germline gives CDR1 KGHSH, CDR2 LQKENI. CDR3 protein: CASSPGSNQPQHF. For the CDR3, the DNA is TGTGCCAGCTCACCGGGGAGCAATCAGCCCCAGCATTTT. Filled out from reference TRBV18 and TRBJ1-5, the complete variable domain reads NAGVMQNPRHLVRRRGQEARLRCSPMKGHSHVYWYRQLPEEGLKFMVYLQKENIIDESGMPKERFSAEFPKEGPSILRIQQVVRGDSAAYFCASSPGSNQPQHFGDGTRLSIL.

This chain links TRBV27 with TRBJ2-1; 8 bases are shared with TRBD1. The length of the CDR3 is 15 residues. Per germline, CDR1 MNHEY and CDR2 SMNVEV (reference sequence). V trimming: 5 bases; J trimming: 7 bases; junction bases outside the gene matches: 10. The CDR3 DNA follows: TGTGCCAGCAGTCGTGGACAGGGCTGGGCTAATGAGCAGTTCTTC. Amino acids: CASSRGQGWANEQFF.

In this sample, this clone turned up a few times. This rearrangement joins TRBV7-3 to TRBJ2-5; D uncertain. The CDR3 is 13 amino acids. V dropped 2 bases and J dropped 2 bases, with 6 bases sitting between them. CDR1 and CDR2 (germline): SGHTA, FQGTGA. DNA for the CDR3: TGTGCCAGCAGCTTAGGGGTACAAGAGACCCAGTACTTC. Translation: CASSLGVQETQYF.

The chain employs TRBV29-1 and TRBJ1-2; tentatively, D is TRBD1 (6 bases). CDR1 and CDR2 from the germline V gene are SQVTM and ANQGSEA. The CDR3 has 12 residues. The V end was cut by 6 bases, the J end by 6 bases, with 14 bases between. The CDR3 here is CSVRGNEDGYTF. The CDR3 DNA is TGCAGCGTCAGGGGAAATGAGGATGGCTACACCTTC.

This clone has more than one count but fewer than ten. Written as DNA, the CDR3 is TGCAGCGTTGAGCATCAGGGGGAGACCCAGTACTTC. This gives the protein CSVEHQGETQYF. This chain links TRBV29-1 with TRBJ2-5; D perhaps matches TRBD1 (6 bases). The germline gives CDR1 SQVTM, CDR2 ANQGSEA. This CDR3 region has 12 residues. Trimming cost V 3 bases and J 5 bases, with 10 bases left between them.

The gene calls are TRBV29-1 and TRBJ2-7, with D perhaps TRBD1 (6 bases). Trimming removed 4 bases at V and 2 bases at J, with 9 bases between. Germline assignment: CDR1 SQVTM and CDR2 ANQGSEA. This CDR3 spans 12 amino acids. CDR3 region: CSVARGPYEQYF. As DNA, the CDR3 is TGCAGCGTTGCCAGGGGCCCCTACGAGCAGTACTTC.

Details on this clone: This may arise from a read error, as a much more abundant clone is one base away. V is TRBV6-1 and J is TRBJ2-2, with D unclear. V lost 7 bases and J lost 1, with 10 bases in between. Germline lookup yields CDR1 MNHNS and CDR2 SASEGT. This CDR3 region has 14 residues. The CDR3 DNA is TGTGCCAGCACCTCAGGATGGAACACCGGGGAGCTGTTTTTT. Translated: CASTSGWNTGELFF.

The chain carries TRBV6-1 and TRBJ2-5, with no clear D. The length of the CDR3 is 12 residues. V lost 5 bases, J lost 5 bases, and 9 bases lay in between. Germline V CDR1 and CDR2: MNHNS, SASEGT. CDR3 DNA sequence: TGTGCCAGCAGTTTGGCATTTGAGACCCAGTACTTC. It specifies CASSLAFETQYF.

In this sample, this clone turned up a few times. The chain employs TRBV29-1 and TRBJ2-3; tentative D call: TRBD1 (5 bases). The CDR3 spans 10 residues. Per germline, CDR1 SQVTM and CDR2 ANQGSEA. V lost 7 bases and J 14 bases, leaving 16 bases between the germline ends. The CDR3 is CSAGSPYLYF. The CDR3 bases are TGCAGCGCAGGGTCACCCTATCTGTATTTT.

The chain combines TRBV6-5 with TRBJ1-6; D is undetermined. The CDR3 consists of 14 residues. Germline assignment: CDR1 MNHEY and CDR2 SVGAGI. V shed 2 bases and J shed 7 bases, with 9 bases lying between them. CDR3 loop: CASSYGGRNSPLHF. The CDR3 DNA is TGTGCCAGCAGTTACGGAGGACGAAATTCACCCCTCCACTTT.

This chain connects TRBV30 to TRBJ1-2; 7 bases are shared with TRBD1. Germline values: CDR1 GTSNPN, CDR2 SVGIG (reference sequence). The V and J ends lost 2 bases and 4 bases, in that order; junction bases with no gene match: 7. The CDR3 contains 14 residues. CDR3 sequence: CAWSFTGAGYGYTF. Written as DNA, the CDR3 is TGTGCCTGGAGTTTCACAGGGGCGGGCTATGGCTACACCTTC.

The genes are TRBV7-8 and TRBJ1-4, with TRBD1 matching 9 bases. This CDR3 comprises 15 residues. Trimming at V came to 5 bases and at J to 2 bases, leaving 3 bases not matched to a gene. Germline V gives CDR1 SGHVS, CDR2 FQNEAQ. Here the CDR3 reads CASSADRGTNEKLFF. CDR3 nucleotides: TGTGCCAGCAGCGCCGACAGGGGGACTAATGAAAAACTGTTTTTT. The full variable domain, completed using reference TRBV7-8 and TRBJ1-4, is GAGVSQSPRYKVAKRGQDVALRCDPISGHVSLFWYQQALGQGPEFLTYFQNEAQLDKSGLPSDRFFAERPEGSVSTLKIQRTQQEDSAVYLCASSADRGTNEKLFFGSGTQLSVL.

This chain uses TRBV4-3 with TRBJ2-3; TRBD1 agrees at 9 bases. The CDR3 consists of 16 residues. J lost 5 bases, V lost 4 bases, and 10 bases had no gene match. Germline assignment: CDR1 LGHNA and CDR2 YSLEER. The CDR3 here is CASSRGDRVLKDTQYF. The CDR3 bases are TGCGCCAGCAGCCGAGGGGACAGGGTATTGAAAGATACGCAGTATTTT.

The genes are TRBV7-8 and TRBJ2-5; D is unclear. This CDR3 is 13 amino acids long. The V and J ends lost 0 bases and 4 bases respectively, with 6 bases between them. The germline gives CDR1 SGHVS, CDR2 FQNEAQ. CDR3 amino acids: CASSLAQSETQYF. DNA for the CDR3: TGTGCCAGCAGCTTAGCCCAATCAGAGACCCAGTACTTC.

This clone was seen a few times. The J gene is TRBJ2-3, the V gene TRBV28; 7 nucleotides match TRBD2. Trimming at V came to 7 bases and at J to 2 bases, leaving 9 bases not matched to a gene. CDR3 length: 15 residues. Germline V CDR1 and CDR2: MDHEN, SYDVKM. The CDR3 nucleotides are TGTGCCAGCACTCAAGGCGGGAGATTCACAGATACGCAGTATTTT. As protein: CASTQGGRFTDTQYF. The variable domain in full, with the rest retrieved from reference TRBV28 and TRBJ2-3, is DVKVTQSSRYLVKRTGEKVFLECVQDMDHENMFWYRQDPGLGLRLIYFSYDVKMKEKGDIPEGYSVSREKKERFSLILESASTNQTSMYLCASTQGGRFTDTQYFGPGTRLTVL.

This clone turned up a few times. The chain recombines TRBV28 with TRBJ1-2; 7 bases fit TRBD1. This CDR3 spans 12 amino acids. The V segment lost 9 bases and the J segment 2 bases; nucleotides outside the gene matches: 3. Per the germline V gene, CDR1 is MDHEN and CDR2 is SYDVKM. As DNA, the CDR3 is TGTGCCAGTCAGACAGGGAACTATGGCTACACCTTC. Translated, it gives CASQTGNYGYTF.

J is TRBJ1-5 and V is TRBV7-8; TRBD1 matches 7 bases. CDR1 is SGHVS, CDR2 FQNEAQ, per germline. With 4 bases clipped from V and 4 bases from J, the junction kept 4 bases outside the gene matches. There are 14 residues in the CDR3. CDR3 sequence: CASSSGQANQPQHF. The CDR3 nucleotides are TGTGCCAGCAGCTCAGGACAGGCTAATCAGCCCCAGCATTTT.

The sample holds a few counts of this clone. This rearrangement joins TRBV18 to TRBJ1-6, with 7 bases identical to TRBD1. Germline CDR1 reads KGHSH; CDR2 reads LQKENI. This CDR3 has 15 residues. V lost 2 bases to trimming and J lost 6 bases; unmatched junction nucleotides: 4. CDR3 region: CASSPIDRVNSPLHF. In nucleotides, the CDR3 is TGTGCCAGCTCACCAATTGACAGGGTTAATTCACCCCTCCACTTT.

The CDR3 DNA sequence: TGTGCCTGGAGTGTACTGGGAGGGGTAGAGACCCAGTACTTC. It translates to CAWSVLGGVETQYF. The rearrangement uses TRBV30 and TRBJ2-5; 7 nucleotides line up with TRBD2. The CDR3 is 14 amino acids. Per germline, CDR1 GTSNPN and CDR2 SVGIG (reference sequence). The V gene end was trimmed by 0 bases and the J gene end by 4 bases; junction bases not matched to a gene: 5.

The chain combines TRBV5-4 with TRBJ2-1, with a weak D call TRBD2 (6 bases). CDR3 length: 15 residues. Trimming removed 0 bases from V and 3 bases from J, with 10 bases in between. CDR1 SGHNT and CDR2 YYREEE come from the germline V gene (reference sequence). The CDR3 DNA reads TGTGCCAGCAGCTTGGATAAGCGGGTCTACAATGAGCAGTTCTTC. Protein sequence: CASSLDKRVYNEQFF.

In the case of this clone: The junction does not match germline at one end; this may be a read error. The chain is built from TRBV29-1 and TRBJ1-2; D is unclear. Germline V gives CDR1 SQVTM, CDR2 ANQGSEA. The CDR3 extends over 8 amino acids. The CDR3 nucleotides read TGCAGCGTTGATGGAGGATTCTTC. Encoded protein: CSVDGGFF. Combining the CDR3 with reference TRBV29-1 and TRBJ1-2 gives the whole variable domain SAVISQKPSRDICQRGTSLTIQCQVDSQVTMMFWYRQQPGQSLTLIATANQGSEATYESGFVIDKFPISRPNLTFSTLTVSNMSPEDSSIYLCSVDGGFFGSGTRLTVV.

There are a few counts of this clone. The J gene is TRBJ2-7, the V gene TRBV11-2; D unresolved. Germline lookup yields CDR1 SGHAT and CDR2 FQNNGV. V was clipped by 5 bases and J by 3 bases, with 14 bases between them. The CDR3 spans 14 residues. In nucleotides, the CDR3 is TGTGCCAGCAGCGTCGTAGGTTCGAACTACGAGCAGTACTTC. Its protein is CASSVVGSNYEQYF.

The V gene is TRBV30, the J gene TRBJ2-1; a possible D gene is TRBD1 (7 bases). The CDR3 is 15 residues long. V gave up 0 bases and J gave up 7 bases, with 16 bases separating them. Germline CDR1 is GTSNPN and CDR2 is SVGIG (reference sequence). The CDR3 nucleotides are TGTGCCTGGAGTGTATCCGCAGCAGGGGGGAATGAGCAGTTCTTC. Its translation is CAWSVSAAGGNEQFF.

The chain carries TRBV5-1 and TRBJ2-5; D is ambiguous. CDR1 and CDR2 from the germline V gene are SGHRS and YFSETQ. V lost 0 bases, J lost 0 bases, and 9 bases lay in between. CDR3 length: 15 amino acids. CDR3 DNA: TGCGCCAGCAGCTTGGGCGGTGGCTACCAAGAGACCCAGTACTTC. It yields the protein CASSLGGGYQETQYF.

This chain uses TRBV2 with TRBJ2-3; D remains ambiguous. Germline CDR1 reads SNHLY; CDR2 reads FYNNEI. CDR3 length: 14 amino acids. V lost 3 bases, J lost 4 bases, and 11 bases lay in between. The CDR3 sequence is CASSDQGISDTQYF. The CDR3 nucleotides are TGTGCCAGCAGTGATCAAGGGATTTCAGATACGCAGTATTTT.

The V and J genes are TRBV18 and TRBJ1-1; 7 bases match TRBD1. Trimming at V came to 3 bases and at J to 6 bases, leaving 7 bases not matched to a gene. The CDR3 spans 14 residues. From germline, CDR1 is KGHSH and CDR2 LQKENI. In DNA form, the CDR3 reads TGTGCCAGCTCACCCACAACAGGGGCCGCTGAAGCTTTCTTT. Amino acid sequence: CASSPTTGAAEAFF.

This chain uses TRBV7-8 with TRBJ1-1, with unresolved D. CDR1 is SGHVS and CDR2 is FQNEAQ in the germline V gene. The V gene lost 5 bases and the J gene lost 6 bases, with 10 bases spanning the gap. The CDR3 is 12 residues long. The CDR3 sequence is CASSLRNSEAFF. CDR3 coding DNA: TGTGCCAGCAGCCTCCGAAATTCTGAAGCTTTCTTT.